These T cell receptor beta chains were read from a single sample in a study of human T cells and chemical hapten exposure. From the RACE reads, TCRdb called clonotypes with MiXCR, one entry per CDR3 protein. This sample has about 360,000 distinct CDR3 sequences, with approximately 5.1% found just once. The sequences come from whole blood, collected in connection with sensitization to the hapten diphenylcyclopropenone (DPC). The receptors derive from a woman aged 45-65 years with alopecia areata. Some clones in this sample may be carry-over from other donors' samples. The CDR3 runs from the conserved cysteine through the conserved F or W. D genes are given only for firm matches. Part of the rows lack a size; the others show once, few, many or a class for expanded clones.

>TRBV20-1|TRBD2|TRBJ2-3|many
CSAPGLAGFTDTQYF
TGCAGTGCCCCGGGACTAGCGGGATTCACAGATACGCAGTATTTT
>TRBV10-3|TRBD2|TRBJ2-1|many
CAISLGLAGEGEQFF
TGTGCCATCAGTCTGGGACTAGCGGGAGAAGGTGAGCAGTTCTTC
>TRBV19|-|TRBJ1-5|few
CASSKTYSNQPQHF
TGTGCCAGTAGTAAGACATATAGCAATCAGCCCCAGCATTTT
>TRBV28|TRBD2|TRBJ2-7|many
CASSPPGLAGGFHEQYF
TGTGCCAGCAGTCCTCCGGGACTAGCGGGAGGGTTCCACGAGCAGTACTTC
>TRBV12-3/TRBV12-4|-|TRBJ1-1|many
CASSSARGTEAFF
TGTGCCAGCAGCTCAGCGAGAGGCACTGAAGCTTTCTTT
>TRBV7-9|-|TRBJ1-1|many
CASSSMVGGTEAFF
TGTGCCAGCAGCTCGATGGTCGGGGGCACTGAAGCTTTCTTT
>TRBV6-5|-|TRBJ1-1|many
CASSYGTANTEAFF
TGTGCCAGCAGTTACGGGACGGCGAACACTGAAGCTTTCTTT
>TRBV2|-|TRBJ1-1|many
CASTPGGSEAFF
TGTGCCAGCACCCCGGGGGGGAGTGAAGCTTTCTTT
>TRBV11-2|-|TRBJ2-5|-
CASGTGTQETQYF
TGTGCCAGCGGGACGGGGACCCAAGAGACCCAGTACTTC
>TRBV11-2|TRBD1|TRBJ1-1|-
CASSLAPGQGNTEAFF
TGTGCCAGCAGCTTAGCGCCGGGACAGGGGAACACTGAAGCTTTCTTT
>TRBV18|-|TRBJ1-1|-
CASLLTPRETEAFF
TGTGCCAGCTTATTAACCCCTCGGGAAACTGAAGCTTTCTTT
>TRBV3-1|-|TRBJ1-1|few
CASSLRPGGTEAFF
TGTGCCAGCAGCCTGCGCCCTGGGGGCACTGAAGCTTTCTTT
>TRBV12-3/TRBV12-4|-|TRBJ1-6|-
CASPGGTGPKWSPLHF
TGTGCCAGTCCTGGAGGGACTGGCCCGAAATGGTCACCCCTCCACTTT
>TRBV29-1|-|TRBJ2-5|many
CSASRRLEETQYF
TGCAGCGCCTCTAGACGGCTAGAGGAGACCCAGTACTTC
>TRBV6-2/TRBV6-3|-|TRBJ1-1|-
CASELRGFTEAFF
TGTGCCAGCGAGCTCCGGGGTTTCACTGAAGCTTTCTTT
>TRBV29-1|-|TRBJ2-5|-
CSVATGRETQYF
TGCAGCGTCGCTACAGGCCGGGAGACCCAGTACTTC
>TRBV3-1|-|TRBJ1-2|-
CASSQPVWRGTHNYGYTF
TGTGCCAGCAGCCAACCGGTCTGGCGAGGAACCCATAACTATGGCTACACCTTC
>TRBV2|-|TRBJ1-4|-
CASSEGFATNEKLFF
TGTGCCAGCAGTGAAGGTTTTGCAACTAATGAAAAACTGTTTTTT
>TRBV24-1|TRBD2|TRBJ2-3|few
CATSDSGTTTDTQYF
TGTGCCACCAGTGACAGCGGGACTACGACAGATACGCAGTATTTT
>TRBV27|TRBD1|TRBJ2-4|few
CASAPHYRQGTKNIQYF
TGTGCCAGCGCACCCCATTATAGACAGGGAACCAAAAACATTCAGTACTTC
>TRBV11-2|-|TRBJ2-7|many
CASSLGTGIRSSYEQYF
TGTGCCAGCAGCTTAGGGACCGGGATCCGCAGCTCCTACGAGCAGTACTTC
>TRBV20-1|TRBD1|TRBJ1-2|many
CSAYTGGRSYTF
TGCAGTGCGTATACAGGGGGCAGGAGCTACACCTTC
>TRBV4-1|-|TRBJ2-7|many
CASSPWGGGNGEQYF
TGCGCCAGCAGCCCCTGGGGGGGGGGCAACGGCGAGCAGTACTTC
>TRBV20-1|-|TRBJ1-2|many
CSARSSGSYGYTF
TGCAGTGCTAGATCCTCAGGGTCCTATGGCTACACCTTC
>TRBV13|-|TRBJ2-5|few
CASSPGHKETQYF
TGTGCCAGCAGCCCGGGACACAAAGAGACCCAGTACTTC
>TRBV2|-|TRBJ1-1|many
CASSERGWTVTEAFF
TGTGCCAGCAGTGAGAGGGGGTGGACGGTCACTGAAGCTTTCTTT
>TRBV27|-|TRBJ1-2|many
CASSLVQPSNYGYTF
TGTGCCAGCAGTTTAGTTCAGCCCTCTAACTATGGCTACACCTTC
>TRBV5-1|-|TRBJ1-1|many
CASSLGWTALNTEAFF
TGCGCCAGCAGCTTGGGGTGGACAGCCTTGAACACTGAAGCTTTCTTT
>TRBV18|-|TRBJ2-3|-
CASSPTGFADTQYF
TGTGCCAGCTCACCCACAGGGTTCGCAGATACGCAGTATTTT
>TRBV7-6|TRBD2|TRBJ2-1|-
CASSLRWRGRADNEQFF
TGTGCCAGCAGCTTGAGGTGGCGCGGGAGGGCCGACAATGAGCAGTTCTTC
>TRBV28|-|TRBJ2-5|few
CASSRLESRGRETQYF
TGTGCCAGCAGCCGACTGGAGTCCCGGGGGCGGGAGACCCAGTACTTC
>TRBV12-3/TRBV12-4|TRBD1|TRBJ2-7|many
CASSPGTGLYEQYF
TGTGCCAGCAGTCCGGGGACAGGGCTCTACGAGCAGTACTTC
>TRBV20-1|-|TRBJ1-1|many
CSARGPGTEAFF
TGCAGTGCCCGCGGCCCTGGCACTGAAGCTTTCTTT
>TRBV15|-|TRBJ1-5|many
CATSRDVRGGLQPQHF
TGTGCCACCAGCAGAGATGTAAGGGGGGGCTTGCAGCCCCAGCATTTT
>TRBV5-1|-|TRBJ1-2|many
CASRRDTDYGYTF
TGCGCCAGCAGGCGGGACACTGACTATGGCTACACCTTC
>TRBV28|TRBD2|TRBJ2-7|many
CASSSRLANYEQYF
TGTGCCAGCAGTTCCCGACTAGCGAATTACGAGCAGTACTTC
>TRBV7-2|TRBD1|TRBJ2-2|many
CASSLSQGVNTGELFF
TGTGCCAGCAGCTTATCACAGGGGGTGAACACCGGGGAGCTGTTTTTT
>TRBV7-9|-|TRBJ2-3|-
CASRGRTSTDTQYF
TGTGCCAGCAGGGGGAGGACTAGCACAGATACGCAGTATTTT
>TRBV28|-|TRBJ1-3|-
CASSFLTGTGNTIYF
TGTGCCAGCAGTTTTTTAACGGGGACGGGGAACACCATATATTTT
>TRBV18|-|TRBJ2-7|many
CASSPQNEGTYEQYF
TGTGCCAGCTCACCTCAGAACGAAGGTACCTACGAGCAGTACTTC
>TRBV7-9|-|TRBJ2-1|few
CASSLAEQFF
TGTGCCAGCAGCTTAGCTGAGCAGTTCTTC
>TRBV3-1|-|TRBJ1-1|many
CASSQDLDSMNTEAFF
TGTGCCAGCAGCCAAGATTTGGACAGCATGAACACTGAAGCTTTCTTT
>TRBV4-3|-|TRBJ2-5|many
CASSQGLGRETQYF
TGCGCCAGCAGCCAAGGACTAGGCCGGGAGACCCAGTACTTC
>TRBV12-5|-|TRBJ1-5|many
CASAVEEQPQHF
TGTGCTAGTGCCGTGGAGGAACAGCCCCAGCATTTT
>TRBV4-1|-|TRBJ1-2|few
CASSHQVEVLGENGYTF
TGCGCCAGCAGCCACCAGGTAGAAGTCCTGGGAGAAAATGGCTACACCTTC
>TRBV24-1|TRBD2|TRBJ2-3|-
CATSDSLSGSPTDTQYF
TGTGCCACCAGTGATTCACTTAGCGGGAGCCCGACAGATACGCAGTATTTT
>TRBV20-1|TRBD2|TRBJ2-5|many
CSAFGTSGREQETQYF
TGCAGTGCTTTCGGGACTAGCGGACGAGAACAAGAGACCCAGTACTTC
>TRBV20-1|TRBD1|TRBJ1-2|-
CSFITGEDYGYTF
TGCAGTTTTATTACAGGGGAGGACTATGGCTACACCTTC
>TRBV7-2|-|TRBJ2-3|many
CASSLVGGVVTDTQYF
TGTGCCAGCAGCTTAGTGGGCGGAGTTGTCACAGATACGCAGTATTTT
>TRBV11-2|-|TRBJ1-1|many
CASSLEPAGAYTEAFF
TGTGCCAGCAGCTTAGAACCCGCAGGAGCCTACACTGAAGCTTTCTTT
>TRBV7-2|TRBD2|TRBJ2-1|-
CASGLSGSNEQFF
TGTGCCAGCGGCCTTAGCGGGAGCAATGAGCAGTTCTTC
>TRBV6-6|TRBD1|TRBJ1-6|many
CASSYTGTGNNSPLHF
TGTGCCAGCAGTTACACAGGGACAGGGAATAATTCACCCCTCCACTTT
>TRBV9|-|TRBJ1-6|many
CASSVQGQSPLHF
TGTGCCAGCAGCGTGCAGGGTCAATCACCCCTCCACTTT
>TRBV5-1|TRBD1|TRBJ1-4|many
CASSSDRGAGSNEKLFF
TGCGCCAGCAGCTCCGACAGGGGCGCGGGATCTAATGAAAAACTGTTTTTT
>TRBV28|-|TRBJ2-6|many
CASSFERGASGANVLTF
TGTGCCAGCAGTTTCGAAAGGGGGGCCTCTGGGGCCAACGTCCTGACTTTC
>TRBV5-4|-|TRBJ2-7|few
CASSYQSRDEQYF
TGTGCCAGCAGCTATCAGAGTAGGGACGAGCAGTACTTC
>TRBV14|-|TRBJ2-7|many
CASSQEHQEREQYF
TGTGCCAGCAGCCAAGAACACCAGGAGCGCGAGCAGTACTTC